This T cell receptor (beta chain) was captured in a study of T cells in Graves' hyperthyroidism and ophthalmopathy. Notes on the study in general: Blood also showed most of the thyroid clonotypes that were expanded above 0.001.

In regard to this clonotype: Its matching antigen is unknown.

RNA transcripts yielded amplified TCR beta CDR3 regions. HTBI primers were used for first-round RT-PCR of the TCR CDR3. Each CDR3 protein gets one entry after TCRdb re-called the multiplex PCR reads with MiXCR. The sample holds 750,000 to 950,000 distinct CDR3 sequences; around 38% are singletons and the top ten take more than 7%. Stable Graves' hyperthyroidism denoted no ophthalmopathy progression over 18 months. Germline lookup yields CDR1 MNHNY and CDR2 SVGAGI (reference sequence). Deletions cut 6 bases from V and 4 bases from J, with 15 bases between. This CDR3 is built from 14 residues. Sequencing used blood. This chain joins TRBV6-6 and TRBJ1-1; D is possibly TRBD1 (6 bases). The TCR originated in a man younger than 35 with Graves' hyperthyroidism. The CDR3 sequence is CASSPGTSSTEAFF. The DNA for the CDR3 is TGTGCCAGCAGCCCCGGGACATCGAGCACTGAAGCTTTCTTT.